Listed here is a single TCR beta chain. As yet, its antigen is unknown. TCRdb redid the calling of the 5' RACE reads with MiXCR, one entry per CDR3 protein. The sample lists about 450,000 distinct CDR3 sequences, approximately 26% occurring once. This sample was included in a study of CD8 T cells in ankylosing spondylitis. Overall study findings and caveats: For ankylosing spondylitis blood, a TCR beta motif of several highly homologous variants appeared characteristic.

Germline V gene data show CDR1 as SGHRS and CDR2 as YFSETQ. V dropped 6 bases and J dropped 2; count of bases not matched to a gene: 1. This CDR3 has 13 residues. The sequence derives from a male donor with ankylosing spondylitis. The chain combines TRBV5-1 with TRBJ2-7; 11 bases map to TRBD2. The sequenced sample was blood, either unsorted or a sorted T cell fraction (not recorded which). The DNA for the CDR3 is TGCGCCAGCAAACTAGCGGGGGCCTACGAGCAGTACTTC. Protein sequence: CASKLAGAYEQYF.